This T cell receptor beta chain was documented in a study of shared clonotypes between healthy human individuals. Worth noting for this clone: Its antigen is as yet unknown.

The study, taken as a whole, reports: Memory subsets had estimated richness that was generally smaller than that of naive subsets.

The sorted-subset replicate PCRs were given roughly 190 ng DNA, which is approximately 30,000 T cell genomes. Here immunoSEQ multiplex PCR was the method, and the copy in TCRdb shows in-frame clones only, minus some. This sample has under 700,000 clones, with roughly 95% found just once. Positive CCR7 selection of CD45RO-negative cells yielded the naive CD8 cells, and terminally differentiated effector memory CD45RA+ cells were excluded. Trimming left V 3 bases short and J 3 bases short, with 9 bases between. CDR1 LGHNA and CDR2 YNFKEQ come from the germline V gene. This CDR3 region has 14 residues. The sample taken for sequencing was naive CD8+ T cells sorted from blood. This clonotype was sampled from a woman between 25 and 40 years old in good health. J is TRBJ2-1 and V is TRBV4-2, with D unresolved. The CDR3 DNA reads TGTGCCAGCAGCCATTGGGCCGACTACAATGAGCAGTTCTTC. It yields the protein CASSHWADYNEQFF.